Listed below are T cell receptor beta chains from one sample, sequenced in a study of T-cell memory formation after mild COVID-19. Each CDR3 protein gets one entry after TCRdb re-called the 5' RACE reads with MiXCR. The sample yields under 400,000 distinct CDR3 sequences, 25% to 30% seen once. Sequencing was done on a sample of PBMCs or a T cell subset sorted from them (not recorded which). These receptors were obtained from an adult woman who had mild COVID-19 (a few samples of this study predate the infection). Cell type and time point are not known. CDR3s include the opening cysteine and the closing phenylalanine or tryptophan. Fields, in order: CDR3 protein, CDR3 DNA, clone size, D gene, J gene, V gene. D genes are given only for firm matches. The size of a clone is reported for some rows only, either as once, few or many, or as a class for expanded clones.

CDR3: CASSLTPAPPYEQYF
DNA: TGTGCCAGCAGCTTAACTCCGGCGCCCCCCTACGAGCAGTACTTC
size: -
D: -
J: TRBJ2-7
V: TRBV7-2

CDR3: CASSLGQLTGELFF
DNA: TGTGCCAGCAGCTTGGGACAGCTTACCGGGGAGCTGTTTTTT
size: -
D: -
J: TRBJ2-2
V: TRBV5-5

CDR3: CASSAPRHEQYF
DNA: TGTGCCAGCAGCGCCCCCCGTCACGAGCAGTACTTC
size: few
D: -
J: TRBJ2-7
V: TRBV7-9

CDR3: CASSLVVLTGVNEQYF
DNA: TGCGCCAGCAGCTTGGTGGTACTGACAGGGGTGAACGAGCAGTACTTC
size: -
D: TRBD1
J: TRBJ2-7
V: TRBV5-1

CDR3: CSARSRGRRDYSSYNEQFF
DNA: TGCAGTGCTAGATCCCGGGGCCGCCGGGACTACAGCTCCTACAATGAGCAGTTCTTC
size: -
D: TRBD2
J: TRBJ2-1
V: TRBV20-1

CDR3: CATSPPRQGGLVLTQYF
DNA: TGTGCCACCAGCCCCCCCCGGCAGGGCGGACTAGTTCTTACGCAGTATTTT
size: few
D: TRBD2
J: TRBJ2-3
V: TRBV15

CDR3: CASSLNGAGSEQFF
DNA: TGTGCCAGCAGCTTAAACGGGGCAGGGAGTGAGCAGTTCTTC
size: -
D: -
J: TRBJ2-1
V: TRBV7-2

CDR3: CASSFRQGNTGELFF
DNA: TGCGCCAGCAGCTTTCGACAGGGGAACACCGGGGAGCTGTTTTTT
size: -
D: TRBD1
J: TRBJ2-2
V: TRBV5-1

CDR3: CASTPAGGETQYF
DNA: TGCGCCAGCACCCCGGCGGGGGGAGAGACCCAGTACTTC
size: -
D: TRBD2
J: TRBJ2-5
V: TRBV5-1

CDR3: CSASRGVQETQYF
DNA: TGCAGTGCCAGCCGGGGGGTCCAAGAGACCCAGTACTTC
size: -
D: TRBD2
J: TRBJ2-5
V: TRBV20-1

CDR3: CASSLTSGVKGQETQYF
DNA: TGTGCCAGCAGCCTTACTAGCGGGGTTAAGGGGCAAGAGACCCAGTACTTC
size: -
D: TRBD2
J: TRBJ2-5
V: TRBV5-5

CDR3: CASSFQLRQGTQYF
DNA: TGTGCCAGCAGCTTTCAACTTCGGCAAGGGACCCAGTACTTC
size: -
D: -
J: TRBJ2-5
V: TRBV7-9

CDR3: CASSDSGMVNQPQHF
DNA: TGTGCCAGCAGTGACTCAGGAATGGTTAATCAGCCCCAGCATTTT
size: -
D: -
J: TRBJ1-5
V: TRBV2

CDR3: CASTQRGGRYNEQFF
DNA: TGTGCCAGCACTCAACGGGGAGGGAGGTACAATGAGCAGTTCTTC
size: many
D: TRBD2
J: TRBJ2-1
V: TRBV7-2

CDR3: CASTRKGLAGSDEQFF
DNA: TGTGCCAGCACCAGAAAGGGGCTAGCGGGATCCGATGAGCAGTTCTTC
size: -
D: TRBD2
J: TRBJ2-1
V: TRBV7-2

CDR3: CASSGQGDPETQYF
DNA: TGTGCCAGCAGCGGACAGGGGGATCCGGAGACCCAGTACTTC
size: -
D: TRBD1
J: TRBJ2-5
V: TRBV7-3

CDR3: CSAYQGHRSYNEQFF
DNA: TGCAGTGCCTACCAAGGGCACCGCTCCTACAATGAGCAGTTCTTC
size: many
D: -
J: TRBJ2-1
V: TRBV20-1

CDR3: CASSLSRGSYEQYF
DNA: TGTGCCAGCAGCTTATCCAGGGGGTCCTACGAGCAGTACTTC
size: few
D: TRBD1
J: TRBJ2-7
V: TRBV7-9

CDR3: CASSYGRQGKDEQYF
DNA: TGTGCCAGCAGTTACGGGCGACAGGGGAAGGACGAGCAGTACTTC
size: -
D: TRBD1
J: TRBJ2-7
V: TRBV6-5

CDR3: CATSDPGTSGQETQYF
DNA: TGTGCCACCAGTGACCCAGGGACTAGCGGCCAAGAGACCCAGTACTTC
size: few
D: TRBD2
J: TRBJ2-5
V: TRBV24-1

CDR3: CASSPAVVAGADTQYF
DNA: TGTGCCAGCAGCCCTGCGGTGGTAGCGGGAGCTGATACGCAGTATTTT
size: -
D: -
J: TRBJ2-3
V: TRBV21-1

CDR3: CASSSVTGQGYNEQFF
DNA: TGTGCCAGCAGCTCAGTGACGGGACAGGGCTACAATGAGCAGTTCTTC
size: few
D: TRBD1
J: TRBJ2-1
V: TRBV5-6

CDR3: CATSDYREQYF
DNA: TGTGCCACCAGTGACTACCGCGAGCAGTACTTC
size: -
D: -
J: TRBJ2-7
V: TRBV24-1

CDR3: CASRESRGRVMNTEAFF
DNA: TGTGCCAGCAGGGAGAGCAGGGGGCGAGTCATGAACACTGAAGCTTTCTTT
size: -
D: TRBD1
J: TRBJ1-1
V: TRBV12-3/TRBV12-4

CDR3: CASGPNYGYTF
DNA: TGTGCCAGCGGGCCAAACTATGGCTACACCTTC
size: -
D: -
J: TRBJ1-2
V: TRBV7-9

CDR3: CSASGGLREQYF
DNA: TGCAGTGCTAGCGGGGGCCTCCGCGAGCAGTACTTC
size: -
D: -
J: TRBJ2-7
V: TRBV20-1

CDR3: CSASQQGELFF
DNA: TGCAGTGCTAGCCAACAGGGGGAACTGTTTTTT
size: -
D: TRBD1
J: TRBJ1-4
V: TRBV20-1

CDR3: CASRSTGTSGRTLTTGELFF
DNA: TGTGCCAGCAGATCGACCGGGACTAGCGGGAGGACGTTGACGACCGGGGAGCTGTTTTTT
size: -
D: TRBD2
J: TRBJ2-2
V: TRBV6-5

CDR3: CASSLAVYEQYF
DNA: TGTGCCAGCAGCTTAGCCGTCTACGAGCAGTACTTC
size: many
D: -
J: TRBJ2-7
V: TRBV7-9

CDR3: CASKIGSQAFF
DNA: TGTGCCAGCAAAATTGGTTCTCAAGCTTTCTTT
size: few
D: -
J: TRBJ1-1
V: TRBV12-3/TRBV12-4

CDR3: CASSPQGLAGASSYNEQFF
DNA: TGTGCCAGCAGTCCACAAGGACTAGCGGGGGCAAGCTCCTACAATGAGCAGTTCTTC
size: -
D: TRBD2
J: TRBJ2-1
V: TRBV6-5

CDR3: CASSSLATSGSDEQFF
DNA: TGTGCCAGCAGCTCCCTGGCGACTAGCGGGAGTGATGAGCAGTTCTTC
size: few
D: TRBD2
J: TRBJ2-1
V: TRBV7-6

CDR3: CASLDRVAYEQYF
DNA: TGTGCCAGTCTAGACAGGGTGGCCTACGAGCAGTACTTC
size: few
D: TRBD1
J: TRBJ2-7
V: TRBV6-5

CDR3: CASSQGGSNEQFF
DNA: TGCGCCAGCAGCCAAGGGGGATCCAATGAGCAGTTCTTC
size: -
D: -
J: TRBJ2-1
V: TRBV4-1

CDR3: CASSQTTEAFF
DNA: TGTGCCAGCAGCCAGACCACTGAAGCTTTCTTT
size: -
D: -
J: TRBJ1-1
V: TRBV3-1

CDR3: CASSLQGGYQETQYF
DNA: TGCGCCAGCAGCTTGCAGGGGGGGTACCAAGAGACCCAGTACTTC
size: -
D: -
J: TRBJ2-5
V: TRBV5-1

CDR3: CASSVAGVTGELFF
DNA: TGTGCCAGCAGCGTAGCTGGGGTCACCGGGGAGCTGTTTTTT
size: -
D: -
J: TRBJ2-2
V: TRBV9

CDR3: CSGGQGNYEQYF
DNA: TGCAGCGGGGGACAGGGGAACTACGAGCAGTACTTC
size: few
D: TRBD1
J: TRBJ2-7
V: TRBV29-1

CDR3: CASSVVGGQVGTGELFF
DNA: TGTGCCAGCAGCGTAGTGGGGGGACAAGTTGGCACCGGGGAGCTGTTTTTT
size: -
D: -
J: TRBJ2-2
V: TRBV9

CDR3: CASSARGYGANVLTF
DNA: TGTGCCAGCAGCGCCCGGGGGTACGGGGCCAACGTCCTGACTTTC
size: few
D: -
J: TRBJ2-6
V: TRBV7-9

CDR3: CASSRQMRGPTDTQYF
DNA: TGTGCCAGCAGCCGTCAAATGCGCGGGCCCACAGATACGCAGTATTTT
size: -
D: -
J: TRBJ2-3
V: TRBV12-3/TRBV12-4

CDR3: CASILGTSGSNEQFF
DNA: TGTGCCAGCATCCTCGGGACTAGCGGGAGCAATGAGCAGTTCTTC
size: few
D: TRBD2
J: TRBJ2-1
V: TRBV7-9

CDR3: CASSPGLGGSSYNEQFF
DNA: TGTGCCAGCTCACCAGGATTAGGGGGCTCCTCCTACAATGAGCAGTTCTTC
size: once
D: TRBD1
J: TRBJ2-1
V: TRBV18

CDR3: CAWVTGTGISPLHF
DNA: TGTGCCTGGGTCACGGGGACAGGGATTTCACCCCTCCACTTT
size: -
D: TRBD1
J: TRBJ1-6
V: TRBV30

CDR3: CASSPQGYYEQYF
DNA: TGTGCCAGCTCACCACAGGGTTACTACGAGCAGTACTTC
size: few
D: -
J: TRBJ2-7
V: TRBV18

CDR3: CASSSRTSGTGNEQFF
DNA: TGCGCCAGCAGCTCCAGGACTAGCGGGACCGGGAATGAGCAGTTCTTC
size: -
D: TRBD2
J: TRBJ2-1
V: TRBV5-1

CDR3: CASNRLESSTDTQYF
DNA: TGTGCCAGCAATCGACTAGAATCCAGCACAGATACGCAGTATTTT
size: -
D: -
J: TRBJ2-3
V: TRBV6-2/TRBV6-3